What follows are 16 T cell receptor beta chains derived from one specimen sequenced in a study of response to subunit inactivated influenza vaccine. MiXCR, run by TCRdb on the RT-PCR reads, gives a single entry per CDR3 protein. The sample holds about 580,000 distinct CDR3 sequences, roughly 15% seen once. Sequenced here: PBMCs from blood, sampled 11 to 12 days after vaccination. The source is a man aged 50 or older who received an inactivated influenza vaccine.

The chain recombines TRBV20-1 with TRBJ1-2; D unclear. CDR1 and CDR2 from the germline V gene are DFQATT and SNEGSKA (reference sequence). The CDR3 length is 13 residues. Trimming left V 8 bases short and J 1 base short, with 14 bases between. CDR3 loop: CSTKDGINYGYTF. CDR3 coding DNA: TGCAGTACTAAGGACGGAATTAACTATGGCTACACCTTC.

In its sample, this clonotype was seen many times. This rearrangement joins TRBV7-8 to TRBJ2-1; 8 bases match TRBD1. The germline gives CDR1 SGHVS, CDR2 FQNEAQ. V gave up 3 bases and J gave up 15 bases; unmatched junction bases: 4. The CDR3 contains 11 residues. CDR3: CASSFGTGPFF. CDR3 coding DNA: TGTGCCAGCAGCTTTGGGACAGGCCCGTTCTTC.

The chain's CDR3 is CASSQNALSTDTQYF. The CDR3 coding sequence is TGTGCCAGCAGCCAAAATGCGCTAAGCACAGATACGCAGTATTTT. J is TRBJ2-3 and V is TRBV3-1; D is ambiguous. The CDR3 sequence is 15 residues long. Per germline, CDR1 LGHDT and CDR2 YNNKEL (reference sequence). V was trimmed by 2 bases and J by 0 bases, leaving 9 bases between them.

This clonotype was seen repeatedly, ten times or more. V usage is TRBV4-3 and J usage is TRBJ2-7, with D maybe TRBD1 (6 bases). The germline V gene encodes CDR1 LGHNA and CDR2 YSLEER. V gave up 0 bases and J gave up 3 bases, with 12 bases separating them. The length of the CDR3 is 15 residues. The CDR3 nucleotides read TGCGCCAGCAGCCAAGACAGGGGATCCTACTACGAGCAGTACTTC. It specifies CASSQDRGSYYEQYF.

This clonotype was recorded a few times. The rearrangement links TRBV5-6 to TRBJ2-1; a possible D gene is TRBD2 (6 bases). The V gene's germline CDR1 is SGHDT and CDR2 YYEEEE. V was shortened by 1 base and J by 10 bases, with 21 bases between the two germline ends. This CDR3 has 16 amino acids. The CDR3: CASSLTRDSGFSEQFF. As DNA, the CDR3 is TGTGCCAGCAGCTTGACCCGGGACTCCGGCTTCAGCGAGCAGTTCTTC.

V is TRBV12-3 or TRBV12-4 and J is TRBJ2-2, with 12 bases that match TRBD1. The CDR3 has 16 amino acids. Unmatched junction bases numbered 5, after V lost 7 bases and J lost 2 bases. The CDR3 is CASTGTGGYNTGELFF. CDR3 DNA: TGTGCCAGCACCGGGACAGGGGGCTACAACACCGGGGAGCTGTTTTTT.

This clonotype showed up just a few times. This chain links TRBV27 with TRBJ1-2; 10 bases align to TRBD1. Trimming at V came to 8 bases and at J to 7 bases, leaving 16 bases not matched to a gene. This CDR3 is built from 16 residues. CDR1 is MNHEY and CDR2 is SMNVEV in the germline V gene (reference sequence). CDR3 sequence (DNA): TGTGCCAGCGCCTCTAGCCCCCGACAGGGGGCGGGTGGCTACACCTTC. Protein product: CASASSPRQGAGGYTF.

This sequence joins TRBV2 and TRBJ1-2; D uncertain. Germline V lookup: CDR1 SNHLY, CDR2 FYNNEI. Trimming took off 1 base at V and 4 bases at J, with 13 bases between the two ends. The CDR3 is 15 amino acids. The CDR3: CASSEGSGRIYGYTF. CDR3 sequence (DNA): TGTGCCAGCAGTGAAGGTTCGGGCCGAATCTATGGCTACACCTTC.

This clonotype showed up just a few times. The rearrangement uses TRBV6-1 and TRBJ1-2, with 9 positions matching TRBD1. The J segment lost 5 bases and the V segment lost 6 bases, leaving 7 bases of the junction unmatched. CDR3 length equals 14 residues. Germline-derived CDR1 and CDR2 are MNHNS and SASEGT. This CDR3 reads CASRGDRELYGYTF. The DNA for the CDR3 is TGTGCCAGCAGGGGGGACAGGGAATTATATGGCTACACCTTC.

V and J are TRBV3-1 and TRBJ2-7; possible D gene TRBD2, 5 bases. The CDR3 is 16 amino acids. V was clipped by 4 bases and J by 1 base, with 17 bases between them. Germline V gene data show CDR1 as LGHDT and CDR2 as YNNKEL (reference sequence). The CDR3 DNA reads TGTGCCAGCAGCCTCCCCTTCTCAAGCGGATCCTACGAGCAGTACTTC. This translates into CASSLPFSSGSYEQYF.

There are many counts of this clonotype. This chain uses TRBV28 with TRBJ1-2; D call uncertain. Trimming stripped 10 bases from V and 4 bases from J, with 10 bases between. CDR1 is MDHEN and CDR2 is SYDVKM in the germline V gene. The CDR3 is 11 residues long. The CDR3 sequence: CATRGLYGYTF. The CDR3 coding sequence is TGTGCCACCCGCGGTCTCTATGGCTACACCTTC.

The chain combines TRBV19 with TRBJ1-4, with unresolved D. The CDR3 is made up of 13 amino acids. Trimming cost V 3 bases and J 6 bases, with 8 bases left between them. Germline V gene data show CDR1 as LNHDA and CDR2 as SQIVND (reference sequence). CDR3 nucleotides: TGTGCCAGTAGTATTGGTCTTCATGAAAAACTGTTTTTT. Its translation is CASSIGLHEKLFF.

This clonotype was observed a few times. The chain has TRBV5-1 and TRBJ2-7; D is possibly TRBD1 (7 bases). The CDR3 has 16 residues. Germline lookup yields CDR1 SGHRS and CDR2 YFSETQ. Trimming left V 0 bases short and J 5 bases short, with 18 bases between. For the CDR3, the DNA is TGCGCCAGCAGCTTGGACCCAGGGGGGCGCACGAACGAGCAGTACTTC. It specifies CASSLDPGGRTNEQYF.

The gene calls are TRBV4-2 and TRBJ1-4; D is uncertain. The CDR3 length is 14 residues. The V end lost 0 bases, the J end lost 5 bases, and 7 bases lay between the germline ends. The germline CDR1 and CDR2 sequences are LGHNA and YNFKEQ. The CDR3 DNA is TGTGCCAGCAGCCAAGACAGTGGCAATGAAAAACTGTTTTTT. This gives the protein CASSQDSGNEKLFF.

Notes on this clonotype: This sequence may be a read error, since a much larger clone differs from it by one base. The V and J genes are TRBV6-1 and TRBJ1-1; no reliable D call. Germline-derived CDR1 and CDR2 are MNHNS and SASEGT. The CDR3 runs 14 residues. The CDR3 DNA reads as TGTCCCAGCTTCCGGGATTTCATGAACACTGAAGCTTTCTTT. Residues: CPSFRDFMNTEAFF.

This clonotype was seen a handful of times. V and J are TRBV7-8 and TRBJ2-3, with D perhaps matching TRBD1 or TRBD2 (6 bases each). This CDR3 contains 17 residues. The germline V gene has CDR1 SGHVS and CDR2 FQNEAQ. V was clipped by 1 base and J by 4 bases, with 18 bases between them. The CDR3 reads CASSLGRRWGAADTQYF. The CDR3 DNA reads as TGTGCCAGCAGCTTAGGCCGCCGATGGGGGGCTGCAGATACGCAGTATTTT.